This is a list of T cell receptor beta chains from one sample in a study of cytomegalovirus exposure and HLA in healthy donors. Assay: immunoSEQ multiplex PCR; the TCRdb copy retains only in-frame clones and omits some. The sample lists around 200,000 clones, around 80% occurring once. Sequenced material: PBMCs. The receptors were gathered from a man over 45 in good health and CMV-seronegative. The CDR3 runs from the conserved cysteine through the conserved F or W. A clone size is listed for some rows: how often the clone was seen (once, few, many), or a class if it is expanded.

>TRBJ1-1|TRBV28|few
CASSLGGRTNTEAFF
>TRBJ2-6|TRBV9|.
CASSATGAGANVLTF
>TRBJ2-1|TRBV7-9|.
CASSSGLANNEQFF
>TRBJ2-2|TRBV7-3|.
CASSLGVNTGELFF
>TRBJ1-5|TRBV6-1|.
CASSEVGGAGKQPQHF
>TRBJ1-2|TRBV6-1|.
CASSKGRPDGYTF
>TRBJ2-5|TRBV21-1|.
CASSIRSGRQMETQYF
>TRBJ1-3|TRBV7-9|.
CASSLAPTSGARNTIYF
>TRBJ1-2|TRBV18|once
CASSPPTESYGYTF
>TRBJ1-4|TRBV27|.
CASSQHIGQGYEKLFF
>TRBJ1-2|TRBV19|.
CASTSRRGGYGYTF
>TRBJ1-1|TRBV29-1|.
CSVVDIPLNTEAFF
>TRBJ1-5|TRBV4-2|.
CASSQVWQGDQPQHF
>TRBJ1-5|TRBV7-8|once
CASSLDGGYSNQPQHF
>TRBJ2-2|TRBV7-6|.
CASSPLGRGSNTGELFF
>TRBJ2-1|TRBV7-2|.
CASSVTISGRGTEQFF
>TRBJ2-4|TRBV27|.
CASGYSGWGAKNIQYF